The subject of this entry is one TCR beta chain. The antigen is not known. 60 Vbeta and 13 Jbeta primers were used in PCR. Some clones are missing from TCRdb's copy, which holds only in-frame ones; the method was immunoSEQ multiplex PCR. This sample carries 150,000 to 200,000 clones, approximately 88% of them seen once, and the ten largest clones take around 1.6%. The record originates from a study of cytomegalovirus exposure and HLA in healthy donors. Study conclusions and caveats: As a later analysis revealed, the rate of TCR association differed by HLA locus, with DRB1 most and HLA-C fewest. A later analysis associated under 20,000 TCR beta sequences with HLA alleles at a 0.05 false discovery rate.

This CDR3 has 14 residues. V was shortened by 9 bases and J by 5 bases, with 19 bases between the two germline ends. Germline loops: CDR1 MNHNS, CDR2 SASEGT. The receptor was isolated from a woman aged 18 to 35 in good health and CMV-seronegative. The genes are TRBV6-1 and TRBJ1-1; D is uncertain. Sequenced: PBMCs. The CDR3 region is CASLLRGLGTEAFF. In nucleotides, the CDR3 is TGTGCCAGTCTCCTACGGGGATTGGGGACTGAAGCTTTCTTT.